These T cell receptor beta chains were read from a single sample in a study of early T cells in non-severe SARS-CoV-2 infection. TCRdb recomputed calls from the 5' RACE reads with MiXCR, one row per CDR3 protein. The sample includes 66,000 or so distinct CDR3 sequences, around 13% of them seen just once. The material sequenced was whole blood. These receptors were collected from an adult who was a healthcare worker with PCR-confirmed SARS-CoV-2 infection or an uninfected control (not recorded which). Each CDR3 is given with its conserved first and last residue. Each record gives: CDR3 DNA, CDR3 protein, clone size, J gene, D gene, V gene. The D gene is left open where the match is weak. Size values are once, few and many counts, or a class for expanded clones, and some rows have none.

DNA: TGCAGCGTTGAGGGGGGCAGGGGGAACACTGAAGCTTTCTTT
CDR3: CSVEGGRGNTEAFF
size: -
J: TRBJ1-1
D: -
V: TRBV29-1

DNA: TGTGCCAGCAGTCAGGATTATCAGCCCCAGCATTTT
CDR3: CASSQDYQPQHF
size: many
J: TRBJ1-5
D: -
V: TRBV7-8

DNA: TGTGCCAGCATCCGCACCGGGACTAGTATGAATGAGCAGTTCTTC
CDR3: CASIRTGTSMNEQFF
size: -
J: TRBJ2-1
D: TRBD2
V: TRBV6-1

DNA: TGTGCCAGCAGCTTGTATACAGGGCGTAACACTGAAGCTTTCTTT
CDR3: CASSLYTGRNTEAFF
size: many
J: TRBJ1-1
D: -
V: TRBV5-5

DNA: TGTGCCAGCAGCTCCATCGGGACACCAAACACTGAAGCTTTCTTT
CDR3: CASSSIGTPNTEAFF
size: -
J: TRBJ1-1
D: -
V: TRBV7-9

DNA: TGTGCCAGCAGCTCGCCCCAAGGGTTGGGGGAGCAGTACTTC
CDR3: CASSSPQGLGEQYF
size: -
J: TRBJ2-7
D: -
V: TRBV7-9

DNA: TGCGCCAGCAGCTTGGAGGGAAGAATCACCGGGGAGCTGTTTTTT
CDR3: CASSLEGRITGELFF
size: -
J: TRBJ2-2
D: -
V: TRBV5-1

DNA: TGTGCCAGCAGATTTACTAGCGGGAGAGGGACCGGGGAGCTGTTTTTT
CDR3: CASRFTSGRGTGELFF
size: many
J: TRBJ2-2
D: TRBD2
V: TRBV5-4

DNA: TGTGCCAGCACCGAACGGGGCAGGCCGAGGTCATATGGCTACACCTTC
CDR3: CASTERGRPRSYGYTF
size: -
J: TRBJ1-2
D: -
V: TRBV19

DNA: TGTGCCAGCGGGATTTTCTACGAGCAGTACTTC
CDR3: CASGIFYEQYF
size: -
J: TRBJ2-7
D: -
V: TRBV2

DNA: TGCAGTGCAGACCCCAGGGGGCTTAAGGACTATGGCTACACCTTC
CDR3: CSADPRGLKDYGYTF
size: many
J: TRBJ1-2
D: TRBD1
V: TRBV20-1

DNA: TGTGCCAGCAGCCTGGGACAGGACTACGAGCAGTACTTC
CDR3: CASSLGQDYEQYF
size: -
J: TRBJ2-7
D: TRBD1
V: TRBV12-3/TRBV12-4

DNA: TGTGCCAGCAGCTTACTAGCGGGGGACTACGAGCAGTACTTC
CDR3: CASSLLAGDYEQYF
size: many
J: TRBJ2-7
D: TRBD2
V: TRBV7-7

DNA: TGTGCCAGCAGGACAGGGTACGGCACAGATACGCAGTATTTT
CDR3: CASRTGYGTDTQYF
size: -
J: TRBJ2-3
D: TRBD1
V: TRBV6-1

DNA: TGTGCCAGCAGCCCAAACCCTGGATACGAGCAGTACTTC
CDR3: CASSPNPGYEQYF
size: few
J: TRBJ2-7
D: -
V: TRBV7-3

DNA: TGTGCCAGCAGCATAACTACGCAGTATTTT
CDR3: CASSITTQYF
size: -
J: TRBJ2-3
D: -
V: TRBV7-8

DNA: TGTGCCAGCAGTGAACTTTGGGGTACGCAGTATTTT
CDR3: CASSELWGTQYF
size: few
J: TRBJ2-3
D: -
V: TRBV25-1

DNA: TGCGCCAGCAGCTTGGCCCGACAGGGTTCGAACACCGGGGAGCTGTTTTTT
CDR3: CASSLARQGSNTGELFF
size: few
J: TRBJ2-2
D: TRBD1
V: TRBV5-1

DNA: TGCAGTGCGGGGGACAGGAGCTCCTACAATGAGCAGTTCTTC
CDR3: CSAGDRSSYNEQFF
size: -
J: TRBJ2-1
D: TRBD1
V: TRBV20-1

DNA: TGTGCCAGCGGAGGCACCGGGGAGCTGTTTTTT
CDR3: CASGGTGELFF
size: -
J: TRBJ2-2
D: -
V: TRBV28

DNA: TGTGCCAGCAGTGTGCGGGAGGGCGTGCTCAATGAGCAGTTCTTC
CDR3: CASSVREGVLNEQFF
size: -
J: TRBJ2-1
D: TRBD2
V: TRBV6-5

DNA: TGTGCCAGCAGCTTACAGGGCGGGACCTCCTACAATGAGCAGTTCTTC
CDR3: CASSLQGGTSYNEQFF
size: many
J: TRBJ2-1
D: -
V: TRBV7-2

DNA: TGTGCCAGCTCGCCCAAAGAGGGTCCCGCCTACGAGCAGTACTTC
CDR3: CASSPKEGPAYEQYF
size: few
J: TRBJ2-7
D: -
V: TRBV18

DNA: TGTGCCAGTAGTCCAAGGACCGGATCTACGTACTTC
CDR3: CASSPRTGSTYF
size: many
J: TRBJ2-7
D: -
V: TRBV19

DNA: TGTGCCAGCAGGGGCGACTTATCCTACGAGCAGTACTTC
CDR3: CASRGDLSYEQYF
size: -
J: TRBJ2-7
D: -
V: TRBV2

DNA: TGCAGCGTTGCCGGACTGTACTCCTACAATGAGCAGTTCTTC
CDR3: CSVAGLYSYNEQFF
size: few
J: TRBJ2-1
D: -
V: TRBV29-1

DNA: TGCAGTGCTCTGGGGCAGAGCTCCTACAATGAGCAGTTCTTC
CDR3: CSALGQSSYNEQFF
size: few
J: TRBJ2-1
D: -
V: TRBV20-1

DNA: TGTGCCAGCAGCTCTGAAGGGGTGATGGAGTACTTC
CDR3: CASSSEGVMEYF
size: few
J: TRBJ2-7
D: -
V: TRBV5-4

DNA: TGCGCCAGCAGCTTGGATGGAAATATGAATTCACCCCTCCACTTT
CDR3: CASSLDGNMNSPLHF
size: many
J: TRBJ1-6
D: -
V: TRBV5-1

DNA: TGCAGCGTCTGGACGGCGAACACTGAAGCTTTCTTT
CDR3: CSVWTANTEAFF
size: -
J: TRBJ1-1
D: -
V: TRBV29-1

DNA: TGCAGTGCTAGGCAGGGTTCTCATAATTCACCCCTCCACTTT
CDR3: CSARQGSHNSPLHF
size: -
J: TRBJ1-6
D: -
V: TRBV20-1

DNA: TGCGCCAGCAGCCTACAGGTGAATAACTATGGCTACACCTTC
CDR3: CASSLQVNNYGYTF
size: few
J: TRBJ1-2
D: -
V: TRBV5-1

DNA: TGTGCCAGCAGCTTGGTGGGCGGAACCTCCTACGAGCAGTACTTC
CDR3: CASSLVGGTSYEQYF
size: -
J: TRBJ2-7
D: -
V: TRBV5-4

DNA: TGTGCCAGCACCACTGGCACGCGATGGTCTGGGGCCAACGTCCTGACTTTC
CDR3: CASTTGTRWSGANVLTF
size: few
J: TRBJ2-6
D: -
V: TRBV7-8

DNA: TGTGCCAGCAGCCTACGGACGGACTATGGCTACACCTTC
CDR3: CASSLRTDYGYTF
size: -
J: TRBJ1-2
D: -
V: TRBV3-1

DNA: TGTGCCAGCAGGGGAGGGACTAGCGGGGCAGATACGCAGTATTTT
CDR3: CASRGGTSGADTQYF
size: -
J: TRBJ2-3
D: TRBD2
V: TRBV12-3/TRBV12-4

DNA: TGCAGCGTGCTACAGGTCTCTGGAAACACCATATATTTT
CDR3: CSVLQVSGNTIYF
size: few
J: TRBJ1-3
D: -
V: TRBV29-1

DNA: TGTGCCAGCACGAGAGGCTCTAGCGGGAGCCGGGAGCAGTACTTC
CDR3: CASTRGSSGSREQYF
size: few
J: TRBJ2-7
D: TRBD2
V: TRBV6-6

DNA: TGTGCCAGCAGTCAATTATGGCCGACAGCTTCGGGCACTGAAGCTTTCTTT
CDR3: CASSQLWPTASGTEAFF
size: -
J: TRBJ1-1
D: -
V: TRBV28

DNA: TGTGCCAGCAGCCAATCCGACCCCACCGGGGAGCTGTTTTTT
CDR3: CASSQSDPTGELFF
size: many
J: TRBJ2-2
D: -
V: TRBV4-2

DNA: TGTGCCAGCAGTTTGATGGCCACCACAGATACGCAGTATTTT
CDR3: CASSLMATTDTQYF
size: -
J: TRBJ2-3
D: -
V: TRBV28

DNA: TGCGCCAGCAGCCAAGATTTAACCCGTAGTGACAGTTTGTTTAGCAATCAGCCCCAGCATTTT
CDR3: CASSQDLTRSDSLFSNQPQHF
size: many
J: TRBJ1-5
D: -
V: TRBV4-3

DNA: TGTGCCAGCAGCCCCCTGGGGGGCCGGGACGAGCAGTACTTC
CDR3: CASSPLGGRDEQYF
size: medium-sized
J: TRBJ2-7
D: -
V: TRBV5-5

DNA: TGTGCCAGCAGTTATTTATCTAACCCCAGGGCCTCCTACGAGCAGTACTTC
CDR3: CASSYLSNPRASYEQYF
size: -
J: TRBJ2-7
D: -
V: TRBV6-8

DNA: TGTGCCAGCAGCCCCGGGACAGGGACTCGCGCCTGGGGAAACACCATATATTTT
CDR3: CASSPGTGTRAWGNTIYF
size: -
J: TRBJ1-3
D: TRBD1
V: TRBV7-9

DNA: TGTGCCAGCAGCTCTCTAGCGGGAGACCAGCCCGGCGACGAGCAGTACTTC
CDR3: CASSSLAGDQPGDEQYF
size: few
J: TRBJ2-7
D: TRBD2
V: TRBV5-4

DNA: TGTGCCAGCACGGGTGGCAGTCATAATGAAAAACTGTTTTTT
CDR3: CASTGGSHNEKLFF
size: -
J: TRBJ1-4
D: -
V: TRBV28

DNA: TGTGCCAGTAAGTCAGAAGGACAGGGAACTAACTATGGCTACACCTTC
CDR3: CASKSEGQGTNYGYTF
size: many
J: TRBJ1-2
D: TRBD1
V: TRBV19

DNA: TGTGCCAGCAGCACCGGGACAGGAGGGCAGACCCAGTACTTC
CDR3: CASSTGTGGQTQYF
size: -
J: TRBJ2-5
D: TRBD1
V: TRBV11-2

DNA: TGCGCCAGCAGCTTGCGGACTAGCGGGAGCACCCAAGAGACCCAGTACTTC
CDR3: CASSLRTSGSTQETQYF
size: many
J: TRBJ2-5
D: TRBD2
V: TRBV5-1

DNA: TGCGCCAGCAGCTTGGCCGTCAATGAGCAGTTCTTC
CDR3: CASSLAVNEQFF
size: -
J: TRBJ2-1
D: -
V: TRBV5-1

DNA: TGTGCCAGTAGTATGGCAGGGGTTAGCGGGAGGGTTGAGCAGTTCTTC
CDR3: CASSMAGVSGRVEQFF
size: few
J: TRBJ2-1
D: TRBD2
V: TRBV19

DNA: TGCAGTGCTAGAGTGAGGGGTGTCTCGGAAAAACTGTTTTTT
CDR3: CSARVRGVSEKLFF
size: many
J: TRBJ1-4
D: -
V: TRBV20-1

DNA: TGTGCCAGCAACGGACGCACCTTCTCCTACGAGCAGTACTTC
CDR3: CASNGRTFSYEQYF
size: few
J: TRBJ2-7
D: -
V: TRBV28

DNA: TGTGCCAGCAGCCAGGCGGCAGGGGGCGGGAGGGAGCAGTACTTC
CDR3: CASSQAAGGGREQYF
size: many
J: TRBJ2-7
D: -
V: TRBV4-2

DNA: TGTGCCTGGAGTACGGGACGGTCGAACACCGGGGAGCTGTTTTTT
CDR3: CAWSTGRSNTGELFF
size: -
J: TRBJ2-2
D: -
V: TRBV30

DNA: TGCAGCGTTGAAACGGCAAAACAGGGAGGGGCTTTCTTT
CDR3: CSVETAKQGGAFF
size: many
J: TRBJ1-1
D: -
V: TRBV29-1

DNA: TGTGCCTCAGCAAGGGAGAACACAGATACGCAGTATTTT
CDR3: CASARENTDTQYF
size: -
J: TRBJ2-3
D: -
V: TRBV21-1

DNA: TGTGCCATCAGCCGAATTGTAGCGGGAGGCTTCAATGAGCAGTTCTTC
CDR3: CAISRIVAGGFNEQFF
size: -
J: TRBJ2-1
D: TRBD2
V: TRBV10-3